This T cell receptor beta chain was documented in a study of blood T cell repertoires in COVID-19. Across the study: Spain, Italy and the United States supplied samples that represented acute and convalescent COVID-19. In each case, the material was cDNA or gDNA derived from T cells, B-cell-depleted T cells, or PBMCs.

This CDR3 comprises 18 residues. After removal of 5 bases from V and 4 bases from J, the junction contained 9 bases not matched to a gene. The V gene's germline CDR1 is SGHVS and CDR2 FQNEAQ. Methods used by the authors: Using reference gene primer amplification, nucleated cell counts were estimated. Assay: immunoSEQ multiplex PCR; the TCRdb copy retains only in-frame clones and omits some. V, J and clone size derive from that table, while D and trimming were established from the DNA sequence. The sample has hundreds of thousands of clones; approximately 90% are singletons. Recruited during active infection, patients (from Seattle) were subsequently followed longitudinally.

The receptor comes from a man aged 18 to 30 with COVID-19, enrolled during active disease. Specimen: peripheral blood. The V gene is TRBV7-8, the J gene TRBJ2-1, with TRBD2 matching 15 bases. The CDR3 DNA is TGTGCCAGCAGCCGCCGGACTAGCGGGAGGGCCGGGTACAATGAGCAGTTCTTC. This translates into CASSRRTSGRAGYNEQFF.